This T cell receptor beta chain was sequenced for a study of response to subunit inactivated influenza vaccine. The CDR3 runs 15 residues. Germline V gives CDR1 SGHRS, CDR2 YFSETQ. The V gene lost 0 bases and the J gene lost 9 bases, with 16 bases spanning the gap. This clonotype came up a few times. Its cognate antigen is unknown. Study-wide findings and caveats: Each seasonal influenza vaccination recruits few new T cells, the authors suggested.

MiXCR, run by TCRdb on the RT-PCR reads, gives a single entry per CDR3 protein. The table records under 550,000 distinct CDR3 sequences, approximately 7.1% of them present only once. Specimen: PBMCs from blood, collected 23 to 25 months after vaccination. The J gene is TRBJ2-1, the V gene TRBV5-1; possibly TRBD1 for D (6 bases). The TCR sequence derives from a man between 50 and 75 years old who received an inactivated influenza vaccine. The CDR3 DNA sequence: TGCGCCAGCAGCTTGGGTACAGGGCTAGGGGGTGAGCAGTTCTTC. This codes for CASSLGTGLGGEQFF. The whole variable domain, filled in from reference TRBV5-1 and TRBJ2-1, reads KAGVTQTPRYLIKTRGQQVTLSCSPISGHRSVSWYQQTPGQGLQFLFEYFSETQRNKGNFPGRFSGRQFSNSRSEMNVSTLELGDSALYLCASSLGTGLGGEQFFGPGTRLTVL.